Sequencing of this T cell receptor (beta chain) was carried out in a study of cytomegalovirus exposure and HLA in healthy donors. Donors were ostensibly healthy at sampling, although undocumented immune exposures were probable. CDR3 size: 17 residues. Germline trimming cut 0 bases from V and 9 bases from J; bases unmatched to any gene: 13. Per the germline V gene, CDR1 is SGDLS and CDR2 is YYNGEE. The PCR had 60 Vbeta and 13 Jbeta primers. The protocol was immunoSEQ multiplex PCR, while the TCRdb copy is restricted to in-frame clones and leaves out a portion. The sample records 200,000 to 250,000 clones, about four fifths being singletons. About this clone itself: The antigen is unknown.

General study points: A later analysis linked a missense variant in DCLRE1C to the trimming of TCR beta V and J genes.

Sample: PBMCs. The clonotype comes from a woman in her thirties or forties in good health and CMV-seropositive. This chain links TRBV9 with TRBJ2-1, with 9 positions matching TRBD2. CDR3 nucleotides: TGTGCCAGCAGCGTAGGGGGTAGTAGCGGGAGTAGCGGTGAGCAGTTCTTC. Translated, it gives CASSVGGSSGSSGEQFF.